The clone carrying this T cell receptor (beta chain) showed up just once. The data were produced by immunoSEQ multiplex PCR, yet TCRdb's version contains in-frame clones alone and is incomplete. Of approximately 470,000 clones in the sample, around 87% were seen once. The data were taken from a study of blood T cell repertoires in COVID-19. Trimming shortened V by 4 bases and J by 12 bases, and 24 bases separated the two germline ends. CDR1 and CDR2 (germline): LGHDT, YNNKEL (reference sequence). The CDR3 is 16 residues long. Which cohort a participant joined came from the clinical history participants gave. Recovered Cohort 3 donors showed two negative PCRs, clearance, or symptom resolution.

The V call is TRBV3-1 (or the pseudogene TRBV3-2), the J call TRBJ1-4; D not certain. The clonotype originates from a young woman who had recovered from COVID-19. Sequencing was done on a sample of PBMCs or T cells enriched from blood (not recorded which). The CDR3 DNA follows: TGTGCCAGCAGCCCCCCCCGCGCGGGCCCCGAATGGGAACTGTTTTTT. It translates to CASSPPRAGPEWELFF.